What follows are 20 T cell receptor beta chains derived from one specimen sequenced in a study of human CD4 T cells and Enterobacteriaceae. Measured with immunoSEQ multiplex PCR; TCRdb has only the in-frame clones, and not every one. There are nearly 750 clones in the sample; more than 35% occur only once, and around 25% lies in the top ten. CFSE-low CD25+ ICOS+ proliferating activated T cells were FACS-sorted after about 6-7 days. At a 2:1 ratio, CFSE-labeled memory CD4+ T cells were cultured with irradiated autologous monocytes pulsed with antigen. Sorting took every CD4+ cell except CD45RA+CCR7+CD95- naive cells, reaching over 98% purity. The sequenced sample consisted of bacteria-reactive CD4+ T cells grown in culture. Specified subset: CFSE-low proliferating memory CD4 T cells sorted after in vitro stimulation with a heat-inactivated bacterium or M. tuberculosis lysate. The origin of the receptors is a human donor in good health.

This clone was recorded a few times. The chain uses TRBV9 and TRBJ2-1; 7 bases are a match to TRBD1. Germline CDR1 reads SGDLS; CDR2 reads YYNGEE. V gave up 0 bases and J gave up 9 bases; unmatched junction bases: 15. CDR3 length: 17 residues. CDR3 amino acids: CASSVDPPGQTLGEQFF. The DNA of the CDR3 is TGTGCCAGCAGCGTAGACCCCCCGGGACAGACCCTAGGTGAGCAGTTCTTC.

This chain connects TRBV7-2 to TRBJ1-5; unclear D gene. V was shortened by 5 bases and J by 0 bases, with 11 bases between the two germline ends. CDR1 and CDR2 from the germline V gene are SGHTA and FQGNSA. CDR3 length: 15 residues. The CDR3 DNA sequence: TGTGCCAGCAGCCAATTCAAGGGTAGCAATCAGCCCCAGCATTTT. Translation: CASSQFKGSNQPQHF.

The chain carries TRBV6-5 and TRBJ1-5; D remains ambiguous. CDR3 size: 14 residues. Trimming cost V 6 bases and J 6 bases, with 15 bases left between them. Per germline, CDR1 MNHEY and CDR2 SVGAGI. CDR3 sequence reads: CASRAEGWGQPQHF. The CDR3 nucleotides are TGTGCCAGCAGGGCTGAGGGATGGGGTCAGCCCCAGCATTTT.

Judged by abundance, this clone is medium-sized. This chain uses TRBV7-9 with TRBJ2-7; D unclear. The germline V and J ends were trimmed by 5 bases and 3 bases, with 8 bases remaining between them. CDR1 and CDR2 (germline): SEHNR, FQNEAQ (reference sequence). The CDR3 spans 12 residues. The CDR3 bases are TGTGCCAGCAGCGAGCTGGTCTACGAGCAGTACTTC. Encoded protein: CASSELVYEQYF.

The CDR3 is CASSRSLVQPQHF. CDR3 DNA sequence: TGTGCCAGTAGTAGGTCCTTAGTACAGCCCCAGCATTTT. This chain uses TRBV19 with TRBJ1-5; D gene uncertain. Trimming took off 4 bases at V and 7 bases at J, with 11 bases between the two ends. The germline V gene has CDR1 LNHDA and CDR2 SQIVND (reference sequence). The CDR3 sequence is 13 residues long.

The chain employs TRBV7-3 and TRBJ2-1; D remains ambiguous. V was cut by 5 bases and J by 0 bases, with 11 bases left in between. The CDR3 contains 15 residues. Germline V gene sequence: CDR1 SGHTA, CDR2 FQGTGA. The CDR3 loop is CASSAHKYSYNEQFF. The CDR3 nucleotides are TGTGCCAGCAGCGCTCATAAATACTCCTACAATGAGCAGTTCTTC. Filled out from reference TRBV7-3 and TRBJ2-1, the complete variable domain reads GAGVSQTPSNKVTEKGKYVELRCDPISGHTALYWYRQSLGQGPEFLIYFQGTGAADDSGLPNDRFFAVRPEGSVSTLKIQRTERGDSAVYLCASSAHKYSYNEQFFGPGTRLTVL.

Sample share makes this clone medium-sized. The rearrangement links TRBV28 to TRBJ1-2; no firm D call. Looked up from germline, CDR1 is MDHEN and CDR2 is SYDVKM. V was trimmed by 5 bases and J by 4 bases, leaving 14 bases between them. The CDR3 consists of 14 residues. CDR3 sequence: CASSDPTRGYGYTF. CDR3 in DNA: TGTGCCAGCAGTGACCCGACCCGTGGCTATGGCTACACCTTC.

The genes are TRBV30 and TRBJ1-1; the match to TRBD1 covers 7 bases. This CDR3 contains 15 residues. The V gene end was trimmed by 2 bases and the J gene end by 5 bases; junction bases not matched to a gene: 11. Germline V gene sequence: CDR1 GTSNPN, CDR2 SVGIG (reference sequence). CDR3: CAWSLSGGWGTEAFF. CDR3 bases: TGTGCCTGGAGTCTCTCAGGGGGGTGGGGAACTGAAGCTTTCTTT.

This clone came up a few times. CDR3 coding DNA: TGTGCCAGCTCACCAACAGGTTTGGGATATGGCTACACCTTC. Encoded protein: CASSPTGLGYGYTF. V is TRBV18 and J is TRBJ1-2, with D possibly matching TRBD1 (5 bases). V lost 2 bases, J lost 5 bases, and 12 bases lay in between. CDR1 is KGHSH and CDR2 is LQKENI in the germline V gene. The CDR3 spans 14 residues.

The sample holds a few counts of this clone. The chain recombines TRBV11-2 with TRBJ1-2; D uncertain. V lost 5 bases to trimming and J lost 5 bases, with 15 bases between them. Germline CDR1 is SGHAT and CDR2 is FQNNGV. The CDR3 contains 14 residues. CDR3 residues: CASSPHGVTYGYTF. The DNA for the CDR3 is TGTGCCAGCAGCCCCCACGGAGTGACATATGGCTACACCTTC.

This chain joins TRBV7-2 and TRBJ2-7; 7 bases align to TRBD2. From germline, CDR1 is SGHTA and CDR2 FQGNSA. The V segment lost 5 bases and the J segment 5 bases; nucleotides outside the gene matches: 9. This CDR3 has 14 amino acids. The CDR3 here is CASSTMTSPNEQYF. The CDR3 coding sequence is TGTGCCAGCAGCACCATGACTAGCCCAAACGAGCAGTACTTC.

The chain employs TRBV5-5 and TRBJ2-3, with D possibly TRBD2 on 5 matching bases. Germline V lookup: CDR1 SGHKS, CDR2 YYEKEE (reference sequence). The ends were cut back, 5 bases at V and 0 bases at J, with 13 bases in the middle. The CDR3 totals 15 residues. In DNA form, the CDR3 reads TGTGCCAGCAGTCTTGGACTCCCCAGCACAGATACGCAGTATTTT. Translated: CASSLGLPSTDTQYF.

The rearrangement joins TRBV7-6 to TRBJ1-2; 9 nucleotides agree with TRBD1. Germline lookup yields CDR1 SGHVS and CDR2 FNYEAQ. V shed 5 bases, J shed 4 bases, and the junction held 8 bases outside the gene matches. The CDR3 totals 15 residues. The CDR3 reads CASSPGDRVTYGYTF. For the CDR3, the DNA is TGTGCCAGCAGCCCGGGGGACAGGGTGACCTATGGCTACACCTTC.

This sequence joins TRBV9 and TRBJ2-7, with 10 positions matching TRBD1. This CDR3 comprises 14 residues. Germline-derived CDR1 and CDR2 are SGDLS and YYNGEE. With 4 bases clipped from V and 6 bases from J, the junction kept 7 bases outside the gene matches. CDR3 amino acids: CASSPGTGVREQYF. The DNA of the CDR3 is TGTGCCAGCAGCCCCGGGACAGGGGTACGCGAGCAGTACTTC.

This sequence joins TRBV5-4 and TRBJ2-1; D unclear. Germline V CDR1 and CDR2: SGHNT, YYREEE (reference sequence). With 6 bases removed from V and 15 bases from J, the gap between germline ends came to 19 bases. The CDR3 is 12 amino acids. CDR3 in amino acids: CASTSEVTIPFF. For the CDR3, the DNA is TGTGCCAGCACCTCTGAAGTAACGATACCGTTCTTC.

This clone has just a few counts. The chain links TRBV11-3 to TRBJ2-1, with 16 nucleotides matching TRBD2. Germline lookup yields CDR1 SGHNT and CDR2 YENEEA. Germline trimming cut 4 bases from V and 6 bases from J; bases unmatched to any gene: 12. The CDR3 loop spans 19 amino acids. CDR3 region: CASSSSGTSGGASLNEQFF. CDR3 DNA sequence: TGTGCCAGCAGCTCCTCAGGGACTAGCGGGGGGGCGTCTCTCAATGAGCAGTTCTTC.

The chain couples TRBV19 to TRBJ2-3; D tentatively fits TRBD1 or TRBD2 (5 bases each). V dropped 9 bases and J dropped 2 bases, with 18 bases sitting between them. The germline V gene encodes CDR1 LNHDA and CDR2 SQIVND (reference sequence). CDR3 length: 15 amino acids. The CDR3 bases are TGTGCCAGCAGCTTCCGGGACCGCCACACAGATACGCAGTATTTT. This gives the protein CASSFRDRHTDTQYF. Filled out from reference TRBV19 and TRBJ2-3, the complete variable domain reads DGGITQSPKYLFRKEGQNVTLSCEQNLNHDAMYWYRQDPGQGLRLIYYSQIVNDFQKGDIAEGYSVSREKKESFPLTVTSAQKNPTAFYLCASSFRDRHTDTQYFGPGTRLTVL.

In this sample, this clone is large. The chain combines TRBV18 with TRBJ1-4; D not certain. Germline CDR1 reads KGHSH; CDR2 reads LQKENI. This CDR3 is built from 15 residues. The V end was cut by 4 bases, the J end by 0 bases, with 9 bases between. CDR3 loop: CASSQDGATNEKLFF. CDR3 bases: TGTGCCAGCTCACAGGACGGAGCAACTAATGAAAAACTGTTTTTT.

This chain uses TRBV28 with TRBJ1-5; D ambiguous. The germline CDR1 and CDR2 sequences are MDHEN and SYDVKM. This CDR3 is 14 amino acids long. The V end was cut by 6 bases, the J end by 1 base, with 10 bases between. CDR3 in amino acids: CASSLDNSNQPQHF. The CDR3, as DNA: TGTGCCAGCAGCCTCGACAACAGCAATCAGCCCCAGCATTTT.

The rearrangement links TRBV7-2 to TRBJ2-5; D may be TRBD2 (5 bases). Germline CDR1 and CDR2: SGHTA and FQGNSA. This CDR3 has 15 amino acids. V lost 1 base and J 5 bases, leaving 14 bases between the germline ends. In nucleotides, the CDR3 is TGTGCCAGCAGCTTAGGGACTCATTCTGGGGAGACCCAGTACTTC. Protein sequence: CASSLGTHSGETQYF.